These T cell receptor beta chains were read from a single sample in a study of T-cell reconstitution after alpha-beta-depleted transplantation in children. Via MiXCR, TCRdb re-called the PCR reads, giving one row per CDR3 protein. The sample contains fewer than 40,000 distinct CDR3 sequences, more than 6% of which appear only once. The sequencing used peripheral blood, collected 60 days after TCRalphabeta/CD19-depleted stem cell transplant. All receptors derive from a child in the first two years of life who had a stem cell transplant for acute myeloid leukemia, so the T cells may come from the graft donor. CDR3s include the opening cysteine and the closing phenylalanine or tryptophan. The D gene is left open where the match is weak. Size is stated as once, few, many or a size class.

abundance	d_gene	v_gene	j_gene	CDR3aa
many	TRBD2	TRBV7-8	TRBJ2-2	CASRSSGSSTGELFF
many	TRBD2	TRBV28	TRBJ2-7	CASSSDPGLEFSEQYF
many	NA	TRBV6-2/TRBV6-3	TRBJ2-1	CASSPTGHSYNEQFF
many	NA	TRBV4-3	TRBJ2-2	CASSQLPTGELFF
many	NA	TRBV5-1	TRBJ2-5	CASSSGGQETQYF
many	TRBD1	TRBV7-9	TRBJ2-2	CASSAPGQRTGELFF
many	NA	TRBV5-1	TRBJ1-2	CASSSLYTISGHRNYGYTF
many	TRBD1	TRBV7-8	TRBJ1-1	CASSLAGQGWNTEAFF
many	NA	TRBV5-1	TRBJ2-3	CASIASETSTDTQYF
many	NA	TRBV4-2	TRBJ2-2	CASSQVGGGELFF
many	TRBD1	TRBV7-8	TRBJ2-2	CASSFRGPDRGNTGELFF
many	NA	TRBV27	TRBJ1-1	CASSSLGGRNTEAFF
many	TRBD2	TRBV6-5	TRBJ2-1	CASSWGTSGGAGNEQFF
many	TRBD1	TRBV5-1	TRBJ1-2	CASSLDGQGASRGYTF
many	NA	TRBV5-6	TRBJ2-1	CASSFGDSYNEQFF
many	TRBD1	TRBV2	TRBJ1-5	CASRDREDNQPQHF
many	NA	TRBV27	TRBJ1-4	CASRTDIGNEKLFF